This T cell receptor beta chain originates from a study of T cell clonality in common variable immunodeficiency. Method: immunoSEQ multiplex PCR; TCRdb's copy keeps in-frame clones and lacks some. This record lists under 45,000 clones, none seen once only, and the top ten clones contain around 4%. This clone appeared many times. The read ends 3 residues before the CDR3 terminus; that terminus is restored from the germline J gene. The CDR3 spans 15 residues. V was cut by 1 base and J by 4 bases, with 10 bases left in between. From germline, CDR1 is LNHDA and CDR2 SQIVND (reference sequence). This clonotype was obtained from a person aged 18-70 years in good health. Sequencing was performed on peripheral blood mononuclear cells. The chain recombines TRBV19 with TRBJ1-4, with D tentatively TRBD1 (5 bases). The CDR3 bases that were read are TGTGCCAGTAGTATAGGACAGCTCCTTAATGAAAAA. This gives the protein CASSIGQLLNEK. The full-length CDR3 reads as CASSIGQLLNEKLFF.